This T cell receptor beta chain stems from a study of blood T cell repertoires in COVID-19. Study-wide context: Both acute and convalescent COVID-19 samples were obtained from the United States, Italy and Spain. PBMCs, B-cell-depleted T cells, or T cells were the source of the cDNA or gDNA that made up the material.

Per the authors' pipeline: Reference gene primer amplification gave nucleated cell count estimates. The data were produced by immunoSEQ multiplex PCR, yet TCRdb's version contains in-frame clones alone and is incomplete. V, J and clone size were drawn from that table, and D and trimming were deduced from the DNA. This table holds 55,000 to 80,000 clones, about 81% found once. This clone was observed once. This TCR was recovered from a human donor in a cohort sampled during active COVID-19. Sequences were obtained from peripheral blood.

CDR3 amino acids: CASSPQKRPSEQYV. The CDR3 DNA sequence: TGTGCCAGCTCACCCCAAAAGCGGCCCTCCGAGCAGTACGTC. The rearrangement joins TRBV18 to TRBJ2-7, with D tentatively TRBD2 (5 bases). With 3 bases removed from V and 6 bases from J, the gap between germline ends came to 15 bases. CDR3 size: 14 residues. Per the germline V gene, CDR1 is KGHSH and CDR2 is LQKENI.